This T cell receptor beta chain was captured in a study of cytomegalovirus exposure and HLA in healthy donors. The study's findings and limits: Cytomegalovirus association was assigned to more than 150 TCR beta chains.

Vbeta (60) and Jbeta (13) primers were used in the PCR. Clones were read by immunoSEQ multiplex PCR, and TCRdb kept only the in-frame ones, dropping some. The sample records some 85,000 clones, 65% to 80% being singletons. This CDR3 comprises 14 residues. In germline, CDR1 is MNHEY, CDR2 SMNVEV (reference sequence). V was clipped by 2 bases and J by 2 bases, with 9 bases between them. Worth noting for this clone: Its target is not known.

Sequenced material: PBMCs. The TCR sequence derives from a man aged 40-50 years in good health and CMV-seronegative. This chain links TRBV27 with TRBJ1-1; D remains ambiguous. The CDR3 nucleotides are TGTGCCAGCAGTTTACGGGTCTACAACACTGAAGCTTTCTTT. Its protein product is CASSLRVYNTEAFF.